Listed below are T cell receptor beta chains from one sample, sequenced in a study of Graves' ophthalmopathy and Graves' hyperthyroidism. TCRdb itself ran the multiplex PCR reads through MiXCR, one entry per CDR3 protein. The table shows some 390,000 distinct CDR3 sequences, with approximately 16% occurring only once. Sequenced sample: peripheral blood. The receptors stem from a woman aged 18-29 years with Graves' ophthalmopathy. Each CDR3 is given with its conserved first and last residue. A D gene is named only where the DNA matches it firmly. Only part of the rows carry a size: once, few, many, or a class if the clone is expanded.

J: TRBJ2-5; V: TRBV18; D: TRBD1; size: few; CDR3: CASSPPDREKEETQYF; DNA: TGTGCCAGCTCACCCCCTGACAGGGAGAAGGAAGAGACCCAGTACTTC
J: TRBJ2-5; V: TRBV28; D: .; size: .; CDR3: CASSLGQGKAETQYF; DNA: TGTGCCAGCAGCTTAGGGCAGGGGAAGGCAGAGACCCAGTACTTC
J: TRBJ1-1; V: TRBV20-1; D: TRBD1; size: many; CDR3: CSARTGRTEAFF; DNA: TGCAGTGCTAGGACAGGGAGGACTGAAGCTTTCTTT
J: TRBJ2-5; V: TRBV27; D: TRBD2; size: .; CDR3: CASSLGPGGTQYF; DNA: TGTGCCAGCAGTCTCGGACCGGGAGGGACCCAGTACTTC
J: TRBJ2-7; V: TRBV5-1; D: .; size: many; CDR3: CASSLSTPSGEQYF; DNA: TGCGCCAGCAGCCTGTCGACTCCTTCGGGCGAGCAGTACTTC
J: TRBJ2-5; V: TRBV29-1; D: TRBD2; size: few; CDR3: CSVEGLAGGRGETQYF; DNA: TGCAGCGTTGAGGGACTAGCGGGGGGAAGGGGAGAGACCCAGTACTTC
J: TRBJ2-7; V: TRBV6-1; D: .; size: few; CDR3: CASSESGRAFREQYF; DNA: TGTGCCAGCAGTGAATCGGGCAGGGCCTTTAGGGAGCAGTACTTC
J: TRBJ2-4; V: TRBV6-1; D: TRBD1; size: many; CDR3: CANSGRDRVANIQYF; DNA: TGTGCCAACAGCGGCCGGGACAGGGTGGCGAACATTCAGTACTTC
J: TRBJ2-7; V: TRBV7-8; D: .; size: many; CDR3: CASSFPGGTGVGYEQYF; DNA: TGTGCCAGCAGCTTCCCCGGGGGCACAGGGGTCGGTTACGAGCAGTACTTC
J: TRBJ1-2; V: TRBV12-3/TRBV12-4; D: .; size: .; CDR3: CASSSSGYYGYTF; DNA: TGTGCCAGCAGTTCTTCAGGGTACTATGGCTACACCTTC
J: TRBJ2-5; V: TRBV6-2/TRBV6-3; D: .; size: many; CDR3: CASRDTGQETQYF; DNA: TGTGCCAGCAGGGACACGGGGCAAGAGACCCAGTACTTC
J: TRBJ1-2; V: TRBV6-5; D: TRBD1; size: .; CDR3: CASSHDRDGGYTF; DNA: TGTGCCAGCAGTCACGACAGGGATGGCGGCTACACCTTC
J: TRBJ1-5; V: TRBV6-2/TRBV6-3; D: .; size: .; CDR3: CASSYGTRYQPQHF; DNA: TGTGCCAGCAGTTACGGGACAAGATATCAGCCCCAGCATTTT
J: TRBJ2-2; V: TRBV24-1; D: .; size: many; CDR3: CATRDENTGELFF; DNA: TGTGCCACCCGAGACGAGAACACCGGGGAGCTGTTTTTT
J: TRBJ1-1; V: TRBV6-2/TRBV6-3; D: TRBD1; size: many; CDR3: CASSYGGAGGVPDTEAFF; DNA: TGTGCCAGCAGTTACGGGGGAGCAGGGGGCGTTCCGGACACTGAAGCTTTCTTT
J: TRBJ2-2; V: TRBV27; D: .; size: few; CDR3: CASSPGQYTGEPFF; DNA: TGTGCCAGCAGTCCGGGACAATACACCGGGGAGCCGTTTTTT
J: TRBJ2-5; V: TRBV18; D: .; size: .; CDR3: CASSPWGIQGPQETQYF; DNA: TGTGCCAGCTCACCGTGGGGCATCCAAGGTCCGCAAGAGACCCAGTACTTC
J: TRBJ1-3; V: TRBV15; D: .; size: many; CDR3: CATSRGRDSPGNTIYF; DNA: TGTGCCACCAGCAGAGGAAGGGACTCCCCTGGAAACACCATATATTTT
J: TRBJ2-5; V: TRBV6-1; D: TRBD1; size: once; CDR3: CASSEARQGTQTQYF; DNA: TGTGCCAGCAGTGAAGCGCGACAGGGGACCCAGACCCAGTACTTC
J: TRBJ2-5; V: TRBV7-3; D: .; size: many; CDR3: CASSLMRGETQYF; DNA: TGTGCCAGCAGCTTAATGCGGGGAGAGACCCAGTACTTC
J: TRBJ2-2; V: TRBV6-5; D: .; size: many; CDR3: CASSYGTVNTGELFF; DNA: TGTGCCAGCAGTTATGGAACGGTGAACACCGGGGAGCTGTTTTTT
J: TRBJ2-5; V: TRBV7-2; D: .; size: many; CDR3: CASSFRFKETQYF; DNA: TGTGCCAGCAGCTTTAGGTTTAAAGAGACCCAGTACTTC
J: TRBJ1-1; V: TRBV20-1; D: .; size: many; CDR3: CSADGHSEAFF; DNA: TGCAGTGCTGACGGACATTCTGAAGCTTTCTTT
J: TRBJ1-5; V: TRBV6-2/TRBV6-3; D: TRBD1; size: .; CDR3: CATSPGQGRVGQPQHF; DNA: TGTGCCACCTCTCCGGGACAGGGGAGAGTCGGTCAGCCCCAGCATTTT
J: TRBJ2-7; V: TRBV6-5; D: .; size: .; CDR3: CASSSLASRNIEQYF; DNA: TGTGCCAGCAGTTCCCTCGCTAGCCGCAACATCGAGCAGTACTTC
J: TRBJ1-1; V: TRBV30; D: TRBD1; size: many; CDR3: CAWSDREAAFF; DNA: TGTGCCTGGAGCGACAGGGAGGCAGCTTTCTTT
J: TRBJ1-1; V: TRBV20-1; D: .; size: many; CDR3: CSASPPTAMGAEAFF; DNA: TGCAGTGCTAGCCCCCCCACAGCGATGGGCGCTGAAGCTTTCTTT
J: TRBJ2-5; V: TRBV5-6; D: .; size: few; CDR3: CASSASSGIQETQYF; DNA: TGTGCCAGCAGCGCGTCATCGGGGATCCAAGAGACCCAGTACTTC
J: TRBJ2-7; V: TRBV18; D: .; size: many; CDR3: CASSRQPGGSWPYEQYF; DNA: TGTGCCAGCTCACGTCAACCAGGAGGGAGTTGGCCGTACGAGCAGTACTTC
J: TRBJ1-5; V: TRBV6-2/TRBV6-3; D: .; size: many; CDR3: CASIESDYSNQPQHF; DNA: TGTGCCAGCATTGAATCTGACTATAGCAATCAGCCCCAGCATTTT
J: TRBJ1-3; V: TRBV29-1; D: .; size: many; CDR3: CSARGRNTIYF; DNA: TGCAGCGCTCGAGGGCGGAACACCATATATTTT
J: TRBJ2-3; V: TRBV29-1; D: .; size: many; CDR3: CSVVAGRSDTQYF; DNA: TGCAGCGTTGTGGCAGGCAGGTCAGATACGCAGTATTTT
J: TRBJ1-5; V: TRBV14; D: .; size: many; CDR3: CASSRHSNQPQHF; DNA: TGTGCCAGCAGCAGGCATAGCAATCAGCCCCAGCATTTT
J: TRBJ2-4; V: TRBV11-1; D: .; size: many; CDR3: CASSSPTSIAKNIQYF; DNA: TGTGCCAGCAGCTCGCCGACCTCCATAGCCAAAAACATTCAGTACTTC
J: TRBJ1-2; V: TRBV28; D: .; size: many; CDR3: CASEPQSYGGAYGYTF; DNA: TGTGCCAGCGAACCCCAATCCTACGGGGGGGCCTATGGCTACACCTTC
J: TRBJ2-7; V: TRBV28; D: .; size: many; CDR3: CASSFLPYEQYF; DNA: TGTGCCAGCAGTTTTCTCCCCTACGAGCAGTACTTC
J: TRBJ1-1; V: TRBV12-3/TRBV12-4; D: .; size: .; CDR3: CASSTIRDDEAFF; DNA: TGTGCCAGCAGCACTATTCGGGACGATGAAGCTTTCTTT
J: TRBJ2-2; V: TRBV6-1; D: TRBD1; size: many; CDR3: CASRPGQGGGGELFF; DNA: TGTGCCAGCAGACCCGGACAGGGTGGTGGCGGGGAGCTGTTTTTT
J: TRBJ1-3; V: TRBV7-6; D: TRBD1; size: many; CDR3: CASSFGQGVSGNTIYF; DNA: TGTGCCAGCAGCTTCGGACAGGGTGTATCGGGAAACACCATATATTTT
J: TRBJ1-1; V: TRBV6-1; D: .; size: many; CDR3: CASSEVMAFF; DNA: TGTGCCAGCAGTGAAGTAATGGCTTTCTTT
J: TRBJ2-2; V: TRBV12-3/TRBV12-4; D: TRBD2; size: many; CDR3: CASSLAGGNTGELFF; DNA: TGTGCCAGCAGCTTAGCGGGAGGGAACACCGGGGAGCTGTTTTTT
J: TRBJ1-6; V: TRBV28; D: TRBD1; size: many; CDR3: CASMGLGGLESSPLHF; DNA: TGTGCCAGCATGGGATTAGGGGGCTTAGAGAGTTCACCCCTCCACTTT
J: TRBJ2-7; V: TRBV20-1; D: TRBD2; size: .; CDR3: CSAGGVPGREAYEQYF; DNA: TGCAGTGCTGGAGGGGTCCCAGGGAGGGAGGCCTACGAGCAGTACTTC
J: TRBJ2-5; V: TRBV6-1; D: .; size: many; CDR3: CASFKGTVETQYF; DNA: TGTGCCAGCTTCAAAGGGACCGTGGAGACCCAGTACTTC
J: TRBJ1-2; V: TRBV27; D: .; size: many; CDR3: CASSFSGPQRGYTF; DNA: TGTGCCAGCAGTTTCTCCGGGCCCCAAAGAGGCTACACCTTC
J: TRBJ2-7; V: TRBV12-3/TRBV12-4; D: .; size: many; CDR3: CASSLEGTTYYEQYF; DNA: TGTGCCAGCAGTTTAGAGGGCACGACTTACTACGAGCAGTACTTC
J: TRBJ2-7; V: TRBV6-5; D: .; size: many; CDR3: CASSPLRGLDEQYF; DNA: TGTGCCAGCAGTCCCCTTCGAGGGCTTGACGAGCAGTACTTC
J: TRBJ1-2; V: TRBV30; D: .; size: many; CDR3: CACTRDIFGYTF; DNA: TGTGCCTGCACGAGGGACATTTTTGGCTACACCTTC
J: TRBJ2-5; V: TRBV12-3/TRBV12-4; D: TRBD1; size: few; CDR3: CASSRTGALRTQYF; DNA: TGTGCCAGCAGTCGGACAGGGGCTTTAAGGACCCAGTACTTC
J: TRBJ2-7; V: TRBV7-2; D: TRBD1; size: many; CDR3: CASSLAAPPTGPVSYEQYF; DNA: TGTGCCAGCAGCTTAGCAGCCCCTCCGACAGGGCCCGTCTCCTACGAGCAGTACTTC
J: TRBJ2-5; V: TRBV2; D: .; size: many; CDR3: CASGGGRQETQYF; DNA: TGTGCCAGCGGGGGGGGGCGCCAAGAGACCCAGTACTTC
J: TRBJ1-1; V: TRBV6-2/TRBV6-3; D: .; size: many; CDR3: CASSSIQGLVRMNIEAFF; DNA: TGTGCCAGCAGTTCGATCCAGGGGTTAGTCCGCATGAACATTGAAGCTTTCTTT